This TCR beta chain was sequenced during a study of cytomegalovirus exposure and HLA in healthy donors (dated by TCRdb to 2016 to 2017). With regard to the full study: The 650 to 800 repertoires of the first cohort and the 110 or so validation repertoires were produced on the same platform, according to a later analysis. The aim of the study was to test whether cataloging public T cell receptors could identify signatures of past pathogen exposure. In addition to the first cohort of hundreds of subjects, a separate validation cohort of 100 to 150 different subjects was used. To predict cytomegalovirus infection status, the study combined high-throughput TCR immunosequencing, statistical association of individual TCRs with disease status, and machine learning. What the research found in general, with its limitations: Cytomegalovirus status was reported to be diagnosed by the classifier with high specificity and sensitivity in both the original and validation cohorts. Subsequent analysis determined that TCRs grouped into clusters in the first cohort also showed a tendency toward co-occurrence across the 120 or so validation repertoires, and 94% of cluster scores exceeded 0. Three of the identified cytomegalovirus-associated TCR beta chains were confirmed in vitro to be specific for cytomegalovirus antigens. A later analysis had no HLA typing for the validation cohort, so co-occurrence there was scored across all 130 or so repertoires. Across donors, most TCR sequences were observed very rarely, whereas some public TCRs were present in many individuals. The study listed 150 to 200 TCR beta chains as associated with cytomegalovirus. The authors suggested that the approach could potentially be extended to other disease states and immunological phenotypes.

V lost 4 bases and J lost 3 bases, and the count of bases not matched to a germline gene is 6. From the germline V gene, CDR1 is MNHEY and CDR2 is SVGAGI. Including the terminal cysteine and phenylalanine, the CDR3 comprises 15 residues. The sequence is cut down to CDR3 DNA, 45 bases in frame from base 1. Library construction relied on the immunoSEQ multiplex PCR assay. The authors' analysis ran thus. A statistical classification framework was built for diagnosing cytomegalovirus status from the catalog of TCR beta chain sequences. Held by TCRdb, this immuneACCESS table contains in-frame sequences only and omits some clones. Under half of the omission traces to an unresolved V gene where checked; the cause of the rest is unknown. Clonal size and the V and J genes are those of that table, whereas D and trimming came from the DNA. The sample records 250,000 to 400,000 clones, over 75% of which are singletons. The top ten clones comprise around 0.96% of the sample.

As concerns this clone: The specificity of this receptor is unknown. No clone much larger than this one lies a single base away; base qualities are absent.

Separate from the approximately 690-subject first cohort, the validation cohort of 120 subjects was the group to which the donors belonged. This receptor chain uses TRBV6-5 and TRBJ1-2; 9 nucleotides in the junction match TRBD1. The TCR comes from a man younger than 40 in good health and CMV-seronegative. The sequenced material came from PBMCs. The CDR3 sequence is CASSSADRGHYGYTF. The sequenced DNA is TGTGCCAGCAGTTCGGCGGACAGGGGCCACTATGGCTACACCTTC.